These 18 T cell receptor beta chains came from one sample sequenced in a study of blood T cell repertoires in COVID-19. TCRdb's copy holds only in-frame clones and misses some; the assay was immunoSEQ multiplex PCR. Here the sample spans approximately 100,000 clones, 75% to 85% being singletons. The sequenced material came from peripheral blood. The receptors come from a man between 70 and 80 years old with acute or convalescent COVID-19.

This rearrangement joins TRBV5-1 to TRBJ2-1, with D possibly TRBD1 on 5 matching bases. V was cut by 7 bases and J by 0 bases, with 11 bases left in between. This CDR3 has 14 residues. Germline V gives CDR1 SGHRS, CDR2 YFSETQ. CDR3 loop: CASGARSSYNEQFF. In DNA form, the CDR3 reads TGCGCCAGCGGGGCTAGGAGCTCCTACAATGAGCAGTTCTTC.

CDR3 region: CASRGLATTLSYEQYF. CDR3 in DNA: TGTGCCAGCAGGGGACTAGCCACAACCCTCTCCTACGAGCAGTACTTC. The J gene is TRBJ2-7, the V gene TRBV28, with 9 bases matching TRBD2. Germline V CDR1 and CDR2: MDHEN, SYDVKM. CDR3 length: 16 amino acids. V shed 6 bases, J shed 0 bases, and the junction held 9 bases outside the gene matches.

This chain joins TRBV27 and TRBJ2-1, with a weak D call TRBD1 (5 bases). The CDR3 loop spans 15 amino acids. Germline V gene lookup returns CDR1 MNHEY and CDR2 SMNVEV (reference sequence). V dropped 2 bases and J dropped 9 bases, with 17 bases sitting between them. The chain's CDR3 is CASSLTPKLRGEQFF. The CDR3 DNA is TGTGCCAGCAGTTTAACGCCTAAATTAAGGGGTGAGCAGTTCTTC.

The genes are TRBV7-3 and TRBJ2-1; TRBD2 aligns across 10 bases. J lost 7 bases, V lost 2 bases, and 14 bases had no gene match. The CDR3 loop spans 18 amino acids. Germline V gene data show CDR1 as SGHTA and CDR2 as FQGTGA. CDR3 sequence reads: CASSLWGASGRIGNEQFF. The CDR3 DNA reads as TGTGCCAGCAGCTTATGGGGAGCTAGCGGGAGAATAGGGAATGAGCAGTTCTTC.

V is TRBV27 and J is TRBJ2-5, with no clear D. With 4 bases removed from V and 7 bases from J, the gap between germline ends came to 13 bases. This CDR3 region has 13 residues. Germline CDR1 reads MNHEY; CDR2 reads SMNVEV (reference sequence). The CDR3 sequence: CASSSGQVGTQYF. For the CDR3, the DNA is TGTGCCAGCAGTTCAGGTCAGGTCGGGACCCAGTACTTC.

Written as DNA, the CDR3 is TGTGCCAGCAGCCCCCGCTTAGCGGGAGTGACAGATACGCAGTATTTT. It yields the protein CASSPRLAGVTDTQYF. V is TRBV14 and J is TRBJ2-3, with 9 bases matching TRBD2. V was clipped by 4 bases and J by 3 bases; unmatched bases: 8. The CDR3 covers 16 residues. The germline gives CDR1 SGHDN, CDR2 FVKESK.

The J gene is TRBJ2-1, the V gene TRBV29-1; D perhaps matches TRBD2 (6 bases). Germline CDR1 is SQVTM and CDR2 is ANQGSEA. This CDR3 contains 12 residues. V gave up 7 bases and J gave up 4 bases, with 11 bases separating them. The chain's CDR3 is CSAGGRYNEQFF. CDR3 nucleotides: TGCAGCGCCGGAGGGCGGTACAATGAGCAGTTCTTC.

The chain carries TRBV19 and TRBJ2-3, with TRBD2 identical over 8 bases. CDR1 and CDR2 from the germline V gene are LNHDA and SQIVND (reference sequence). Germline trimming cut 6 bases from V and 5 bases from J; bases unmatched to any gene: 4. The CDR3 spans 13 residues. The CDR3 region is CASRVAGGDTQYF. The CDR3 DNA is TGTGCCAGTAGAGTCGCGGGAGGAGATACGCAGTATTTT. The full variable domain, with the rest looked up from reference TRBV19 and TRBJ2-3, is DGGITQSPKYLFRKEGQNVTLSCEQNLNHDAMYWYRQDPGQGLRLIYYSQIVNDFQKGDIAEGYSVSREKKESFPLTVTSAQKNPTAFYLCASRVAGGDTQYFGPGTRLTVL.

The chain recombines TRBV29-1 with TRBJ2-3, with 9 bases identical to TRBD1. Per the germline V gene, CDR1 is SQVTM and CDR2 is ANQGSEA. There are 19 residues in the CDR3. Losses at the gene ends were 6 bases for V and 1 base for J; bases not matched to a gene: 20. The CDR3, as DNA: TGCAGCGTCGAGTTAGGGACAGGGTGGACTAGAACCGGCACAGATACGCAGTATTTT. Translation gives CSVELGTGWTRTGTDTQYF.

The chain carries TRBV5-4 and TRBJ1-2; no clear D. The germline CDR1 and CDR2 sequences are SGHNT and YYREEE (reference sequence). The CDR3 loop spans 16 amino acids. The germline V and J ends were trimmed by 0 bases and 8 bases, with 20 bases remaining between them. The CDR3, as DNA: TGTGCCAGCAGCTTGGGCTTGAGGGAAAACCCGGAAGGCTACACCTTC. Translation: CASSLGLRENPEGYTF.

The chain uses TRBV4-2 and TRBJ2-5; D unclear. This CDR3 contains 11 residues. Germline-derived CDR1 and CDR2 are LGHNA and YNFKEQ. V lost 1 base and J lost 8, with 5 bases in between. CDR3 in DNA: TGTGCCAGCAGCCAAGGGAGCACCCAGTACTTC. Residues: CASSQGSTQYF.

The chain uses TRBV19 and TRBJ2-1, with D tentatively TRBD2 (5 bases). Deletions cut 3 bases from V and 7 bases from J, with 13 bases between. The CDR3 length is 14 residues. Germline V gene data show CDR1 as LNHDA and CDR2 as SQIVND (reference sequence). CDR3 sequence: CASSMLVTGNEQFF. For the CDR3, the DNA is TGTGCCAGTAGTATGTTAGTGACGGGAAATGAGCAGTTCTTC.

V and J are TRBV7-2 and TRBJ2-2; tentative D call: TRBD2 (5 bases). The CDR3 loop spans 12 amino acids. V lost 10 bases and J 9 bases, leaving 15 bases between the germline ends. Per the germline V gene, CDR1 is SGHTA and CDR2 is FQGNSA. The CDR3 is CATRGDKRELFF. The CDR3 coding sequence is TGTGCCACCCGGGGAGATAAACGGGAGCTGTTTTTT.

The chain recombines TRBV19 with TRBJ1-1, with D tentatively TRBD1 (5 bases). The ends were cut back, 1 base at V and 1 base at J, with 7 bases in the middle. CDR1 and CDR2 from the germline V gene are LNHDA and SQIVND (reference sequence). The CDR3 totals 14 residues. CDR3 nucleotides: TGTGCCAGTAGTATAGTTAGGGGGAACACTGAAGCTTTCTTT. Translation: CASSIVRGNTEAFF.

V is TRBV6-4 and J is TRBJ2-1, with a weak D call TRBD1 (5 bases). Germline lookup yields CDR1 MRHNA and CDR2 SNTAGT. The CDR3 covers 15 residues. V gave up 2 bases and J gave up 7 bases, with 15 bases separating them. Here the CDR3 DNA reads TGTGCCAGCAGTGACCCCAGGGTAAGTGGGAATGAGCAGTTCTTC. It specifies CASSDPRVSGNEQFF.

The rearrangement uses TRBV9 and TRBJ2-7; TRBD2 agrees at 13 bases. The V gene's germline CDR1 is SGDLS and CDR2 YYNGEE. V trimming: 3 bases; J trimming: 6 bases; junction bases outside the gene matches: 6. The CDR3 spans 15 residues. The CDR3 DNA follows: TGTGCCAGCAGCGGGACTAGCGGGAGACAAGGCGAGCAGTACTTC. This translates into CASSGTSGRQGEQYF.

V usage is TRBV19 and J usage is TRBJ1-2, with D maybe TRBD1 (5 bases). Germline-derived CDR1 and CDR2 are LNHDA and SQIVND (reference sequence). This CDR3 comprises 13 residues. V gave up 7 bases and J gave up 4 bases, with 13 bases separating them. The CDR3 DNA reads TGTGCCAGTAAAGACAGCGAGCCCTATGGCTACACCTTC. As protein: CASKDSEPYGYTF.

This clone was counted between two and nine times. The chain couples TRBV5-1 to TRBJ1-2; D call uncertain. CDR3 size: 12 residues. Per germline, CDR1 SGHRS and CDR2 YFSETQ. Trimming took 0 bases from V and 8 from J, leaving 8 bases between them. CDR3 nucleotides: TGCGCCAGCAGCTTGGAGGCGCGGGGCTACACCTTC. Amino acids: CASSLEARGYTF.